The clone carrying this TCR beta chain appeared once. Its antigen is currently unknown. These data belong to a study of shared clonotypes between healthy human individuals. Germline V CDR1 and CDR2: SGHTA, FQGNSA. The CDR3 is 14 amino acids. The V and J ends lost 4 bases and 1 base respectively, with 7 bases between them. The assay was immunoSEQ multiplex PCR, and TCRdb's table has in-frame clones only and misses some. The sample shows about 2.4 million clones, more than 85% of them seen only once. Findings and caveats of the study: Clonotype sharing among donors was expected to depend on sequencing depth. Clonotypes shared by all four sorted-subset donors had higher generation probabilities than non-shared clonotypes. The study generally estimated greater richness for naive than memory subsets.

Every donor was a Caucasian adult from Nashville, Tennessee. Specimen: naive CD4+ T cells from PBMCs. Subset reported: CD45RA+ positively selected. This TCR came from a man between 18 and 29 years old in good health. Some clones in this sample may be carry-over from other donors' samples. This chain uses TRBV7-2 with TRBJ2-2, with D hard to call. This CDR3 reads CASSSPGNTGELFF. The CDR3 region has the DNA TGTGCCAGCAGCTCTCCGGGGAACACCGGGGAGCTGTTTTTT.